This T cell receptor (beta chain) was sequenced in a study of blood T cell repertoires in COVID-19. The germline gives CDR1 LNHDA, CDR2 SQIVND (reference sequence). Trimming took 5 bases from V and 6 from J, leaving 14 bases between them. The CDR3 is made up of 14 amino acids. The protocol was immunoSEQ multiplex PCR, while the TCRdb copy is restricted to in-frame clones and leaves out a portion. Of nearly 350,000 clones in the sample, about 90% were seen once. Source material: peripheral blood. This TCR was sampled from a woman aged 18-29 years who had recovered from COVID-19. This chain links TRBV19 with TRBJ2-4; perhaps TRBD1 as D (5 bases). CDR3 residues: CASSVWGEGNIQYF. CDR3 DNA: TGTGCCAGTAGTGTCTGGGGCGAAGGAAACATTCAGTACTTC.